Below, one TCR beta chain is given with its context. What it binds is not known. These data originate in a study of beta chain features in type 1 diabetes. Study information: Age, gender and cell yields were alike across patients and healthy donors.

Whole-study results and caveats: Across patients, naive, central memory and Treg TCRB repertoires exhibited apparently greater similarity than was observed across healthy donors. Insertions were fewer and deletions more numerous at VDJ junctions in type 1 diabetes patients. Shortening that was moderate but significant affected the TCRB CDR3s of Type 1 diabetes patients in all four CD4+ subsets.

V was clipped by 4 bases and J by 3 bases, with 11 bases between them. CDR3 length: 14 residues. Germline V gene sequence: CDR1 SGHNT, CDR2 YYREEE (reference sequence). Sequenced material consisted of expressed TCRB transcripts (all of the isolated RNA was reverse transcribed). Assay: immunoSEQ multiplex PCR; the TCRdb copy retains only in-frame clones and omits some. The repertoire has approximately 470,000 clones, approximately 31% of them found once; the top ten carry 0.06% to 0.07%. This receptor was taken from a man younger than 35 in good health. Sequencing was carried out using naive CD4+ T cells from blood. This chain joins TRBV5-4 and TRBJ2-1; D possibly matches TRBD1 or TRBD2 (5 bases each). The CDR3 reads CASSPRDGYNEQFF. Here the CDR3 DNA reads TGTGCCAGCAGCCCCCGGGACGGCTACAATGAGCAGTTCTTC.